Presented here are 23 T cell receptor beta chains from one specimen sequenced in a study of identical twins. TCRdb ran MiXCR on the 5' RACE reads and lists one entry per CDR3 protein. The profile shows 1.5 million to 2 million distinct CDR3 sequences, roughly a third of them singletons. The sample comprised cord blood. These TCRs come from a newborn girl in good health.

This chain joins TRBV2 and TRBJ2-4, with D perhaps matching TRBD2 (6 bases). This CDR3 contains 15 residues. Per germline, CDR1 SNHLY and CDR2 FYNNEI. Between the trimmed V and J ends, which lost 3 bases and 0 bases, there was a span of 9 bases. The CDR3 bases are TGTGCCAGCAGTGACAAGGGACTAGCCAAAAACATTCAGTACTTC. Translated, it gives CASSDKGLAKNIQYF. The full variable domain, its missing parts supplied by reference TRBV2 and TRBJ2-4, is EPEVTQTPSHQVTQMGQEVILRCVPISNHLYFYWYRQILGQKVEFLVSFYNNEISEKSEIFDDQFSVERPDGSNFTLKIRSTKLEDSAMYFCASSDKGLAKNIQYFGAGTRLSVL.

This chain links TRBV6-1 with TRBJ2-1, with a weak D call TRBD2 (5 bases). Trimming shortened V by 11 bases and J by 0 bases, and 14 bases separated the two germline ends. This CDR3 region has 14 residues. Germline V gene sequence: CDR1 MNHNS, CDR2 SASEGT. CDR3 DNA sequence: TGTGCCTTACAGCGGCGGAGCTCCTACAATGAGCAGTTCTTC. Encoded protein: CALQRRSSYNEQFF.

About this clonotype itself: At one boundary the junction diverges from the germline segment, which might be a read error. This sequence joins TRBV5-1 and TRBJ2-3; TRBD2 matches 10 bases. Germline lookup yields CDR1 SGHRS and CDR2 YFSETQ. The CDR3 contains 16 residues. CDR3 DNA sequence: TGCGCCGGCAGCCCCGGACTAGCGGATTTCACAGATACGCAGTATTTT. This encodes CAGSPGLADFTDTQYF. The full variable domain, rest sourced from reference TRBV5-1 and TRBJ2-3, is KAGVTQTPRYLIKTRGQQVTLSCSPISGHRSVSWYQQTPGQGLQFLFEYFSETQRNKGNFPGRFSGRQFSNSRSEMNVSTLELGDSALYLCAGSPGLADFTDTQYFGPGTRLTVL.

The chain joins TRBV20-1 to TRBJ2-5, with 9 bases lining up with TRBD2. The length of the CDR3 is 14 residues. CDR1 and CDR2 from the germline V gene are DFQATT and SNEGSKA (reference sequence). The trim removed 4 bases at V and 0 bases at J, leaving 3 bases unmatched. CDR3 in amino acids: CSAKAGGYQETQYF. Here the CDR3 DNA reads TGCAGTGCTAAGGCGGGAGGGTACCAAGAGACCCAGTACTTC.

The chain links TRBV9 to TRBJ2-1; 10 bases fit TRBD2. CDR1 is SGDLS and CDR2 is YYNGEE in the germline V gene. Unmatched junction bases numbered 9, after V lost 0 bases and J lost 9 bases. The CDR3 consists of 16 residues. The CDR3 spells CASSVGTLAGVGEQFF. In nucleotides, the CDR3 is TGTGCCAGCAGCGTAGGGACTCTAGCGGGAGTGGGTGAGCAGTTCTTC.

This clonotype was seen at least ten times. V usage is TRBV4-2 and J usage is TRBJ2-7; 11 bases map to TRBD2. J gave up 3 bases and V 0 bases, and 13 bases lay outside the gene matches. This CDR3 spans 19 amino acids. Germline V gene lookup returns CDR1 LGHNA and CDR2 YNFKEQ. CDR3 protein: CASSQDRGLAGSRYYEQYF. The CDR3 DNA follows: TGTGCCAGCAGCCAAGATCGAGGACTAGCGGGTTCCCGATACTACGAGCAGTACTTC.

This clonotype was seen more than once but under ten times. The chain recombines TRBV15 with TRBJ1-5, with D hard to call. This CDR3 comprises 15 residues. Deletions cut 0 bases from V and 0 bases from J, with 6 bases between. Germline loops: CDR1 LNHNV, CDR2 YYDKDF (reference sequence). In DNA form, the CDR3 reads TGTGCCACCAGCAGAGACCCTTATAGCAATCAGCCCCAGCATTTT. It translates to CATSRDPYSNQPQHF.

CDR3 residues: CASSQPKGTGKVEQYF. For the CDR3, the DNA is TGCGCCAGCAGCCAACCGAAAGGGACAGGGAAGGTCGAGCAGTACTTC. This chain uses TRBV4-1 with TRBJ2-4; 9 positions match TRBD1. The J call may be in error: the DNA end matches TRBJ2-7 better. CDR1 is MGHRA and CDR2 is YSYEKL in the germline V gene. There are 16 residues in the CDR3.

The chain links TRBV11-2 to TRBJ2-1; TRBD2 agrees at 7 bases. TRBJ2-7 explains the end of the DNA better; the J call may be wrong. Germline CDR1 SGHAT, CDR2 FQNNGV. CDR3 size: 15 residues. The CDR3 nucleotides are TGTGCCAGCAGCTTAAACGGGGGAGGGTACAATGAGCAGTACTTC. Protein product: CASSLNGGGYNEQYF.

The chain couples TRBV19 to TRBJ2-3, with D perhaps TRBD2 (5 bases). The V end lost 3 bases, the J end lost 2 bases, and 6 bases lay between the germline ends. Germline CDR1 LNHDA, CDR2 SQIVND (reference sequence). This CDR3 has 13 amino acids. CDR3 DNA sequence: TGTGCCAGTAGTATGAGGGCCACAGATACGCAGTATTTT. It specifies CASSMRATDTQYF.

The chain couples TRBV2 to TRBJ2-1; the D call may be TRBD1 or TRBD2 (5 bases each). Germline lookup yields CDR1 SNHLY and CDR2 FYNNEI. V was pared by 3 bases and J by 15 bases, with 15 bases between. This CDR3 comprises 12 residues. The CDR3 region has the DNA TGTGCCAGCAGTGAGGGACCCGACATAGGGTTCTTC. As protein: CASSEGPDIGFF. The full variable domain, its missing parts supplied by reference TRBV2 and TRBJ2-1, is EPEVTQTPSHQVTQMGQEVILRCVPISNHLYFYWYRQILGQKVEFLVSFYNNEISEKSEIFDDQFSVERPDGSNFTLKIRSTKLEDSAMYFCASSEGPDIGFFGPGTRLTVL.

This clonotype was counted a few times. The CDR3 region has the DNA TGTGCCAGCAGTTTAGCGGACTCCAAGGGTGGTGAGCAGTACTTC. Encoded protein: CASSLADSKGGEQYF. The rearrangement joins TRBV28 to TRBJ2-7; D may be TRBD2 (5 bases). Germline lookup yields CDR1 MDHEN and CDR2 SYDVKM. The CDR3 loop spans 15 amino acids. V was pared by 2 bases and J by 7 bases, with 18 bases between.

Worth noting for this clonotype: Germline and junction disagree at one end, which may indicate a read error. Written as DNA, the CDR3 is TGTGCCAGCAGCCCCAGCGGGAGAGAGACCAAGTACTTC. Its protein is CASSPSGRETKYF. The J gene is TRBJ2-5, the V gene TRBV13; 8 nucleotides match TRBD2. This CDR3 is built from 13 residues. Per the germline V gene, CDR1 is PRHDT and CDR2 is FYEKMQ (reference sequence).

The chain links TRBV6-6 to TRBJ1-2, with 10 bases lining up with TRBD1. CDR1 MNHNY and CDR2 SVGAGI come from the germline V gene (reference sequence). V lost 8 bases to trimming and J lost 2 bases; unmatched junction nucleotides: 5. The CDR3 is 14 residues long. CDR3 nucleotide sequence: TGTGCCAGCGACCGGGACAGGGGAAACTATGGCTACACCTTC. Translating it yields CASDRDRGNYGYTF.

The chain carries TRBV14 and TRBJ2-4; D call uncertain. Trimming shortened V by 0 bases and J by 12 bases, and 9 bases separated the two germline ends. The germline CDR1 and CDR2 sequences are SGHDN and FVKESK. The CDR3 is made up of 12 amino acids. Here the CDR3 DNA reads TGTGCCAGCAGCCAAGACCAAGTAACTCAGTACTTC. It translates to CASSQDQVTQYF.

This sequence joins TRBV4-2 and TRBJ2-7, with a weak D call TRBD2 (5 bases). The CDR3 is made up of 16 amino acids. V shed 0 bases and J shed 2 bases, with 14 bases lying between them. From germline, CDR1 is LGHNA and CDR2 YNFKEQ. As DNA, the CDR3 is TGTGCCAGCAGCCAAGAGGCTGGAGCGGCGACCTACGAGCAGTACTTC. Amino acids: CASSQEAGAATYEQYF.

The chain links TRBV10-3 to TRBJ1-1; D possibly corresponds to TRBD1 (6 bases). This CDR3 region has 15 residues. Trimming removed 4 bases at V and 3 bases at J, with 15 bases between. The germline V gene encodes CDR1 ENHRY and CDR2 SYGVKD. The DNA of the CDR3 is TGTGCCATCAGTGTTACAGGGAGGGGGGACACTGAAGCTTTCTTT. This translates into CAISVTGRGDTEAFF.

As regards this clonotype: A much more abundant neighbour one base away suggests this may be a read error. DNA for the CDR3: TGTTCCAGTATGTGGGACTACGAGCAGTACTTC. Protein product: CSSMWDYEQYF. This chain links TRBV28 with TRBJ2-7; D uncertain. The CDR3 is 11 amino acids. Germline-derived CDR1 and CDR2 are MDHEN and SYDVKM.

The chain combines TRBV20-1 with TRBJ1-4; TRBD1 is a possible D gene (6 bases). V lost 7 bases and J lost 8, with 11 bases in between. The CDR3 runs 11 residues. Germline CDR1 DFQATT, CDR2 SNEGSKA (reference sequence). DNA of the CDR3: TGCAGTGGGGGGGCGCGGGAAAAACTGTTTTTT. Protein product: CSGGAREKLFF.

The gene calls are TRBV15 and TRBJ2-1; D might be TRBD1 or TRBD2, each matching 5 bases. V lost 1 base, J lost 0 bases, and 10 bases lay in between. The CDR3 is 16 residues long. Germline-derived CDR1 and CDR2 are LNHNV and YYDKDF (reference sequence). The DNA of the CDR3 is TGTGCCACCAGCAGAGGAGGGGCTCTCTCCTACAATGAGCAGTTCTTC. As protein: CATSRGGALSYNEQFF.

This clonotype was found once. A much larger clone lies a single base off, so this may be a read error. The CDR3 spells CASGLVRTPYEQYF. The DNA for the CDR3 is TGCGCCAGCGGCTTGGTCAGAACCCCATACGAGCAGTACTTC. The chain uses TRBV5-1 and TRBJ2-4; D not certain. The end of the DNA is better explained by TRBJ2-7, so the J call may be wrong. The CDR3 spans 14 residues. Germline V CDR1 and CDR2: SGHRS, YFSETQ.

This clonotype was recorded many times. The chain is built from TRBV18 and TRBJ2-5; 7 nucleotides align to TRBD2. Unmatched junction bases numbered 4, after V lost 8 bases and J lost 4 bases. The CDR3 has 12 residues. Germline V CDR1 and CDR2: KGHSH, LQKENI. CDR3 residues: CASSPGGETQYF. CDR3 in DNA: TGTGCCAGCAGTCCGGGGGGAGAGACCCAGTACTTC.

This clonotype was seen at least ten times. The chain carries TRBV6-1 and TRBJ1-2; 7 bases agree with TRBD1. J was trimmed by 2 bases and V by 4 bases; bases with no gene match: 4. Germline-derived CDR1 and CDR2 are MNHNS and SASEGT. This CDR3 contains 14 residues. CDR3 DNA: TGTGCCAGCAGTGCTTGGGACAGCAACTATGGCTACACCTTC. This translates into CASSAWDSNYGYTF.